This is a list of T cell receptor beta chains from one sample in a study of PD-1 blockade in classical Hodgkin lymphoma. The data were produced by immunoSEQ multiplex PCR, yet TCRdb's version contains in-frame clones alone and is incomplete. The sample records under 70,000 clones, 71% being singletons. The sample in question was peripheral blood mononuclear cells (PBMCs), obtained before the second cycle of nivolumab. Receptor source: a human donor with classical Hodgkin lymphoma. Each CDR3 is given with its conserved first and last residue. The D gene is left open where the match is weak. Clone size is given for some rows only: seen once, a few or many times, or a class if the clone is expanded.

>TRBV12-2|.|13|.|TRBJ2-1
TGTGCAAGTCGCTTAGCGGCAAGCTATGAGCAGTTCTTC
CASRLAASYEQFF
>TRBV6-1|.|13|.|TRBJ2-7
TGTGCCAGCCTCCGGGACGGATACTACGAGCAGTACTTC
CASLRDGYYEQYF
>TRBV6-5|.|16|.|TRBJ1-1
TGTGCCAGCAGTTACTCGTCAGGGGATCGGAACACTGAAGCTTTCTTT
CASSYSSGDRNTEAFF
>TRBV5-1|.|14|.|TRBJ1-1
TGCGCCAGCAGCTTGCTTCAGTCTAACACTGAAGCTTTCTTT
CASSLLQSNTEAFF
>TRBV11-2|.|15|.|TRBJ2-5
TGTGCCAGCAGCCTCCTCTCAGGGTCGCAAGAGACCCAGTACTTC
CASSLLSGSQETQYF
>TRBV28|.|14|.|TRBJ1-2
TGTGCCAGCAGTTCCGCAGGGATCTCCTATGGCTACACCTTC
CASSSAGISYGYTF
>TRBV6-1|.|15|.|TRBJ1-1
TGTGCCAGCAGTGAAATCACAGGGCTGAACACTGAAGCTTTCTTT
CASSEITGLNTEAFF
>TRBV11-3|.|13|.|TRBJ2-2
TGTGCCAGCAGCTTAGCGACCCCCGGGGAGCTGTTTTTT
CASSLATPGELFF
>TRBV10-1|many|17|.|TRBJ2-2
TGCGCCAGCAGTGAGTCGGGGGGTTTGGGCAACACCGGGGAGCTGTTTTTT
CASSESGGLGNTGELFF
>TRBV20-1|.|11|.|TRBJ1-1
TGCAGTGCTAGGTTAAACACTGAAGCTTTCTTT
CSARLNTEAFF
>TRBV5-4|.|15|.|TRBJ2-1
TGTGCCGGCAGCTTAGAGGGGAGCTCCTACAATGAGCAGTTCTTC
CAGSLEGSSYNEQFF
>TRBV6-5|.|14|.|TRBJ1-1
TGTGCCAGCAGTTGGGGGACGGTGAACACTGAAGCTTTCTTT
CASSWGTVNTEAFF
>TRBV7-9|few|15|TRBD1|TRBJ2-5
TGTGCCAGCAGCTTAGGACAGGGGCTCCAAGAGACCCAGTACTTC
CASSLGQGLQETQYF
>TRBV30|.|14|TRBD1|TRBJ1-1
TGTGCCTCCCACAGGGGGGGTGGCTCTACTGAAGCTTTCTTT
CASHRGGGSTEAFF
>TRBV5-1|.|16|TRBD2|TRBJ2-1
TGCGCCAGCACCCCCCGGGAGGCTAGCGGGTGGTCAGAGCAGTTCTTC
CASTPREASGWSEQFF
>TRBV13|.|17|TRBD2|TRBJ2-1
TGTGCCAGCAGCTTAGTGACCGGACTAGCGGGCTACAATGAGCAGTTCTTC
CASSLVTGLAGYNEQFF
>TRBV5-6|.|15|.|TRBJ1-1
TGTGCCAGCAGTTTGGCCGGCACCTCGAACACTGAAGCTTTCTTT
CASSLAGTSNTEAFF
>TRBV19|.|16|.|TRBJ1-5
TGTGCCAGTAGTACCCATCCGGGACGGATTAATCAGCCCCAGCATTTT
CASSTHPGRINQPQHF
>TRBV4-1|once|15|TRBD1|TRBJ1-5
TGCGCCAGCAGCCAAGGAGACAGGGTGGTTCAGCCCCAGCATTTT
CASSQGDRVVQPQHF
>TRBV6-5|.|15|TRBD1|TRBJ1-5
TGTGCCAGCAGGGCCGGGACAGGGGGTAATCAGCCCCAGCATTTT
CASRAGTGGNQPQHF
>TRBV11-3|.|17|.|TRBJ2-6
TGTGCCAGCAGCTGGATTGAACAGGGAACTGGGGCCAACGTCCTGACTTTC
CASSWIEQGTGANVLTF
>TRBV6-5|.|14|.|TRBJ1-2
TGTGCCAGCAGTTACTCGATTGGAGACTACGGCTACACCTTC
CASSYSIGDYGYTF
>TRBV7-9|.|12|.|TRBJ2-2
TGTGCCAGCAGCTCAGATTGGGGGGAGCTGTTTTTT
CASSSDWGELFF
>TRBV4-1|.|17|.|TRBJ1-5
TGCGCCAGCAGCCAACTAAGGGGAGGGGGTTTCAATCAGCCCCAGCATTTT
CASSQLRGGGFNQPQHF
>TRBV6-1|once|14|TRBD1|TRBJ2-5
TGTGCCAGCAGTGAATGGGGACAGTGGGAGACCCAGTACTTC
CASSEWGQWETQYF
>TRBV7-3|once|16|.|TRBJ2-2
TGTGCCAGCAGCCATCCCAGGGGTGGGAACACCGGGGAGCTGTTTTTT
CASSHPRGGNTGELFF
>TRBV19|few|14|.|TRBJ2-7
TGTGCCAGTAGTATAGATCCCGGGGGTGACGAGCAGTACTTC
CASSIDPGGDEQYF
>TRBV18|.|15|TRBD1|TRBJ1-1
TGTGCCAGCTCATCCCCGACAGGGAGGGGCACTGAAGCTTTCTTT
CASSSPTGRGTEAFF
>TRBV5-1|.|13|.|TRBJ2-7
TGCGCCAGCAGCTTACAGGGTCGCTACGAGCAGTACTTC
CASSLQGRYEQYF
>TRBV11-3|.|18|.|TRBJ2-6
TGTGCCAGCAGCCAGGGCCTATCTCGACAAAGTCGGGCCAACGTCCTGACTTTC
CASSQGLSRQSRANVLTF
>TRBV7-2|.|15|.|TRBJ1-4
TGTGCCAGCAGCGTCAGAACCGGGACGGGTGAAAAACTGTTTTTT
CASSVRTGTGEKLFF
>TRBV6-1|.|13|.|TRBJ1-1
TGTGCCAGCAGTGCGGGCATGAACACTGAAGCTTTCTTT
CASSAGMNTEAFF
>TRBV28|.|12|.|TRBJ2-1
TGTGCCAGCAGTTTAATCGGTGGTGAGCAGTTCTTC
CASSLIGGEQFF
>TRBV19|.|14|.|TRBJ1-2
TGTGCCAGTAGTATAGAGGGGGGGCTCTATGGCTACACCTTC
CASSIEGGLYGYTF
>TRBV7-6|.|14|.|TRBJ1-1
TGTGCCAGCAGCTTAGAAGGGTCCGGCGCTGAAGCTTTCTTT
CASSLEGSGAEAFF
>TRBV10-2|.|14|TRBD2|TRBJ2-3
TGCGCCAGCACTACGGGACTAGCAACAGATACGCAGTATTTT
CASTTGLATDTQYF
>TRBV6-5|few|15|.|TRBJ1-5
TGTGCCAGCAGGCTCGCTTCGAGAAGCAATCAGCCCCAGCATTTT
CASRLASRSNQPQHF
>TRBV19|once|17|.|TRBJ1-6
TGTGCCAGTAGTATTAGGAAGGACAGCTCCTATAATTCACCCCTCCACTTT
CASSIRKDSSYNSPLHF
>TRBV28|once|14|TRBD1|TRBJ1-2
TGTGCCGTTAGACAGGGTTGGCCTAACTATGGCTACACCTTC
CAVRQGWPNYGYTF
>TRBV28|once|13|.|TRBJ1-1
TGTGCCAGCGTACTAAGAATGAACACTGAAGCTTTCTTT
CASVLRMNTEAFF
>TRBV19|.|13|TRBD1|TRBJ1-2
TGTGCCAGTAGTATGGACAGGGTCGTCGGCTACACCTTC
CASSMDRVVGYTF
>TRBV7-2|.|12|.|TRBJ2-5
TGTGCCAGCAGTTTCGACTGGGGGACCCAGTACTTC
CASSFDWGTQYF
>TRBV19|.|15|TRBD1|TRBJ1-2
TGTGCCAGTAGTGTCGGACAGGGCCTGATCTATGGCTACACCTTC
CASSVGQGLIYGYTF
>TRBV19|.|13|TRBD1|TRBJ1-2
TGTGCCAGTCACTGGACAGGGAACTATGGCTACACCTTC
CASHWTGNYGYTF
>TRBV5-1|.|13|.|TRBJ2-7
TGCGCCAGCAGTCCGGGGTTCGGCGACGAGCAGTACTTC
CASSPGFGDEQYF
>TRBV27|.|15|.|TRBJ1-1
TGTGCCAGCAAAAAGACAGGATGGGGGAACACTGAAGCTTTCTTT
CASKKTGWGNTEAFF
>TRBV6-5|.|14|.|TRBJ2-7
TGTGCCAGCAGTTACTATCAGGGCCACTACGAGCAGTACTTC
CASSYYQGHYEQYF
>TRBV27|.|14|TRBD1|TRBJ1-2
TGTGCCAGCAGGAACACTGGGACAGGGGGTGGCTACACCTTC
CASRNTGTGGGYTF
>TRBV27|.|13|.|TRBJ1-6
TGTGCCAGCAGTTTCGAGGAGAATTCACCCCTCCACTTT
CASSFEENSPLHF
>TRBV27|.|14|TRBD1|TRBJ1-1
TGTGCCAGCAGTTTAGCGACAGGGTCCCTAACGGCTTTCTTT
CASSLATGSLTAFF
>TRBV14|once|16|.|TRBJ1-2
TGTGCCAGCAGCCAAGAGAGAGGGGTTGTCGGCTATGGCTACACCTTC
CASSQERGVVGYGYTF
>TRBV11-2|.|16|TRBD1|TRBJ2-2
TGTGCCAGCAGCTTAGCTGACAGGGGGCTAGGCGGGGAGCTGTTTTTT
CASSLADRGLGGELFF
>TRBV5-4|.|13|.|TRBJ1-2
TGTGCCAGCAGCTTCCGGGGGAACTATGGCTACACCTTC
CASSFRGNYGYTF
>TRBV10-3|.|16|TRBD2|TRBJ2-3
TGTGCCATCAGTGAAGCGGGAACCTCGCTCACAGATACGCAGTATTTT
CAISEAGTSLTDTQYF
>TRBV21-1|.|14|.|TRBJ1-5
TGTGCCAGCAGAAGGGAATGGGGCAATCAGCCCCAGCATTTT
CASRREWGNQPQHF
>TRBV9|.|16|.|TRBJ2-5
TGTGCCAGCAGCGCGACAGGATACCCCACTCAAGAGACCCAGTACTTC
CASSATGYPTQETQYF
>TRBV11-2|.|13|.|TRBJ2-1
TGTGCCAGCAGCTTAGAGACCGGGACTGAGCAGTTCTTC
CASSLETGTEQFF
>TRBV5-1|.|13|.|TRBJ2-1
TGCGCCAGCAGCTTGCAGGGAGACAATGAGCAGTTCTTC
CASSLQGDNEQFF
>TRBV28|.|12|.|TRBJ1-1
TGTGCCAGCAGTTTACCGGGGACTGAAGCTTTCTTT
CASSLPGTEAFF
>TRBV21-1|.|13|.|TRBJ1-1
TGTGCCAGCAGCAAACACAGGAACACTGAAGCTTTCTTT
CASSKHRNTEAFF